This note documents a single T cell receptor beta chain sequence. This sample is drawn from a study of blood T cell repertoires in COVID-19. Trimming shortened V by 7 bases and J by 7 bases, and 11 bases separated the two germline ends. The CDR3 length is 13 residues. The repertoire was sequenced with immunoSEQ multiplex PCR; TCRdb's copy has only in-frame clones and lacks some. Among 250,000 or so clones listed, 90% were seen once. Input material: PBMCs or T cells enriched from blood (not recorded which). The receptor's source is a woman under 40 with acute COVID-19. The chain couples TRBV12-3 or TRBV12-4 to TRBJ2-6, with D maybe TRBD2 (6 bases). CDR3 residues: CASTPGGANVLTF. Here the CDR3 DNA reads TGTGCCAGCACTCCCGGGGGTGCCAACGTCCTGACTTTC.